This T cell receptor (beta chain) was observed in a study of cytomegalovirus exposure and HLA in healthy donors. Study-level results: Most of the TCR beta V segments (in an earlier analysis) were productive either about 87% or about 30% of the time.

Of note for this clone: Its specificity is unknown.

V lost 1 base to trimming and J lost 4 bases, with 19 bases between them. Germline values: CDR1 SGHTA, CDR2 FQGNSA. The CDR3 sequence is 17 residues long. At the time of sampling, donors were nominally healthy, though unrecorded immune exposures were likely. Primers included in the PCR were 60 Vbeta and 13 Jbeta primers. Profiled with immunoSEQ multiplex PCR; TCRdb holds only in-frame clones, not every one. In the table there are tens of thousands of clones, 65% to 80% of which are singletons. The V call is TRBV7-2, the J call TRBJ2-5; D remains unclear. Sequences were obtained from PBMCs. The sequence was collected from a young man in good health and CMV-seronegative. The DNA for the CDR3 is TGTGCCAGCAGCTTAGATCTTTCCGGCCCGCTAGGAGAGACCCAGTACTTC. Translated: CASSLDLSGPLGETQYF.